The subject of this entry is one T cell receptor beta chain. The identical CDR3 is also encoded by other nucleotide sequences in the sample. The sample originates from a study of blood T cell repertoires in COVID-19. Here immunoSEQ multiplex PCR was the method, and the copy in TCRdb shows in-frame clones only, minus some. The repertoire includes a few hundred thousand clones, about 89% of them detected once, and about 0.8% sits in the top ten. V dropped 5 bases and J dropped 2 bases, with 7 bases sitting between them. The CDR3 is made up of 13 amino acids. The sample was peripheral blood. The chain is built from TRBV12-3 or TRBV12-4 and TRBJ1-5, with a tentative D call TRBD1 (5 bases). The sequence was obtained from a man younger than 45 with acute or convalescent COVID-19. CDR3 sequence (DNA): TGTGCCAGCAGTCCGGGGGGCAATCAGCCCCAGCATTTT. Translation: CASSPGGNQPQHF.